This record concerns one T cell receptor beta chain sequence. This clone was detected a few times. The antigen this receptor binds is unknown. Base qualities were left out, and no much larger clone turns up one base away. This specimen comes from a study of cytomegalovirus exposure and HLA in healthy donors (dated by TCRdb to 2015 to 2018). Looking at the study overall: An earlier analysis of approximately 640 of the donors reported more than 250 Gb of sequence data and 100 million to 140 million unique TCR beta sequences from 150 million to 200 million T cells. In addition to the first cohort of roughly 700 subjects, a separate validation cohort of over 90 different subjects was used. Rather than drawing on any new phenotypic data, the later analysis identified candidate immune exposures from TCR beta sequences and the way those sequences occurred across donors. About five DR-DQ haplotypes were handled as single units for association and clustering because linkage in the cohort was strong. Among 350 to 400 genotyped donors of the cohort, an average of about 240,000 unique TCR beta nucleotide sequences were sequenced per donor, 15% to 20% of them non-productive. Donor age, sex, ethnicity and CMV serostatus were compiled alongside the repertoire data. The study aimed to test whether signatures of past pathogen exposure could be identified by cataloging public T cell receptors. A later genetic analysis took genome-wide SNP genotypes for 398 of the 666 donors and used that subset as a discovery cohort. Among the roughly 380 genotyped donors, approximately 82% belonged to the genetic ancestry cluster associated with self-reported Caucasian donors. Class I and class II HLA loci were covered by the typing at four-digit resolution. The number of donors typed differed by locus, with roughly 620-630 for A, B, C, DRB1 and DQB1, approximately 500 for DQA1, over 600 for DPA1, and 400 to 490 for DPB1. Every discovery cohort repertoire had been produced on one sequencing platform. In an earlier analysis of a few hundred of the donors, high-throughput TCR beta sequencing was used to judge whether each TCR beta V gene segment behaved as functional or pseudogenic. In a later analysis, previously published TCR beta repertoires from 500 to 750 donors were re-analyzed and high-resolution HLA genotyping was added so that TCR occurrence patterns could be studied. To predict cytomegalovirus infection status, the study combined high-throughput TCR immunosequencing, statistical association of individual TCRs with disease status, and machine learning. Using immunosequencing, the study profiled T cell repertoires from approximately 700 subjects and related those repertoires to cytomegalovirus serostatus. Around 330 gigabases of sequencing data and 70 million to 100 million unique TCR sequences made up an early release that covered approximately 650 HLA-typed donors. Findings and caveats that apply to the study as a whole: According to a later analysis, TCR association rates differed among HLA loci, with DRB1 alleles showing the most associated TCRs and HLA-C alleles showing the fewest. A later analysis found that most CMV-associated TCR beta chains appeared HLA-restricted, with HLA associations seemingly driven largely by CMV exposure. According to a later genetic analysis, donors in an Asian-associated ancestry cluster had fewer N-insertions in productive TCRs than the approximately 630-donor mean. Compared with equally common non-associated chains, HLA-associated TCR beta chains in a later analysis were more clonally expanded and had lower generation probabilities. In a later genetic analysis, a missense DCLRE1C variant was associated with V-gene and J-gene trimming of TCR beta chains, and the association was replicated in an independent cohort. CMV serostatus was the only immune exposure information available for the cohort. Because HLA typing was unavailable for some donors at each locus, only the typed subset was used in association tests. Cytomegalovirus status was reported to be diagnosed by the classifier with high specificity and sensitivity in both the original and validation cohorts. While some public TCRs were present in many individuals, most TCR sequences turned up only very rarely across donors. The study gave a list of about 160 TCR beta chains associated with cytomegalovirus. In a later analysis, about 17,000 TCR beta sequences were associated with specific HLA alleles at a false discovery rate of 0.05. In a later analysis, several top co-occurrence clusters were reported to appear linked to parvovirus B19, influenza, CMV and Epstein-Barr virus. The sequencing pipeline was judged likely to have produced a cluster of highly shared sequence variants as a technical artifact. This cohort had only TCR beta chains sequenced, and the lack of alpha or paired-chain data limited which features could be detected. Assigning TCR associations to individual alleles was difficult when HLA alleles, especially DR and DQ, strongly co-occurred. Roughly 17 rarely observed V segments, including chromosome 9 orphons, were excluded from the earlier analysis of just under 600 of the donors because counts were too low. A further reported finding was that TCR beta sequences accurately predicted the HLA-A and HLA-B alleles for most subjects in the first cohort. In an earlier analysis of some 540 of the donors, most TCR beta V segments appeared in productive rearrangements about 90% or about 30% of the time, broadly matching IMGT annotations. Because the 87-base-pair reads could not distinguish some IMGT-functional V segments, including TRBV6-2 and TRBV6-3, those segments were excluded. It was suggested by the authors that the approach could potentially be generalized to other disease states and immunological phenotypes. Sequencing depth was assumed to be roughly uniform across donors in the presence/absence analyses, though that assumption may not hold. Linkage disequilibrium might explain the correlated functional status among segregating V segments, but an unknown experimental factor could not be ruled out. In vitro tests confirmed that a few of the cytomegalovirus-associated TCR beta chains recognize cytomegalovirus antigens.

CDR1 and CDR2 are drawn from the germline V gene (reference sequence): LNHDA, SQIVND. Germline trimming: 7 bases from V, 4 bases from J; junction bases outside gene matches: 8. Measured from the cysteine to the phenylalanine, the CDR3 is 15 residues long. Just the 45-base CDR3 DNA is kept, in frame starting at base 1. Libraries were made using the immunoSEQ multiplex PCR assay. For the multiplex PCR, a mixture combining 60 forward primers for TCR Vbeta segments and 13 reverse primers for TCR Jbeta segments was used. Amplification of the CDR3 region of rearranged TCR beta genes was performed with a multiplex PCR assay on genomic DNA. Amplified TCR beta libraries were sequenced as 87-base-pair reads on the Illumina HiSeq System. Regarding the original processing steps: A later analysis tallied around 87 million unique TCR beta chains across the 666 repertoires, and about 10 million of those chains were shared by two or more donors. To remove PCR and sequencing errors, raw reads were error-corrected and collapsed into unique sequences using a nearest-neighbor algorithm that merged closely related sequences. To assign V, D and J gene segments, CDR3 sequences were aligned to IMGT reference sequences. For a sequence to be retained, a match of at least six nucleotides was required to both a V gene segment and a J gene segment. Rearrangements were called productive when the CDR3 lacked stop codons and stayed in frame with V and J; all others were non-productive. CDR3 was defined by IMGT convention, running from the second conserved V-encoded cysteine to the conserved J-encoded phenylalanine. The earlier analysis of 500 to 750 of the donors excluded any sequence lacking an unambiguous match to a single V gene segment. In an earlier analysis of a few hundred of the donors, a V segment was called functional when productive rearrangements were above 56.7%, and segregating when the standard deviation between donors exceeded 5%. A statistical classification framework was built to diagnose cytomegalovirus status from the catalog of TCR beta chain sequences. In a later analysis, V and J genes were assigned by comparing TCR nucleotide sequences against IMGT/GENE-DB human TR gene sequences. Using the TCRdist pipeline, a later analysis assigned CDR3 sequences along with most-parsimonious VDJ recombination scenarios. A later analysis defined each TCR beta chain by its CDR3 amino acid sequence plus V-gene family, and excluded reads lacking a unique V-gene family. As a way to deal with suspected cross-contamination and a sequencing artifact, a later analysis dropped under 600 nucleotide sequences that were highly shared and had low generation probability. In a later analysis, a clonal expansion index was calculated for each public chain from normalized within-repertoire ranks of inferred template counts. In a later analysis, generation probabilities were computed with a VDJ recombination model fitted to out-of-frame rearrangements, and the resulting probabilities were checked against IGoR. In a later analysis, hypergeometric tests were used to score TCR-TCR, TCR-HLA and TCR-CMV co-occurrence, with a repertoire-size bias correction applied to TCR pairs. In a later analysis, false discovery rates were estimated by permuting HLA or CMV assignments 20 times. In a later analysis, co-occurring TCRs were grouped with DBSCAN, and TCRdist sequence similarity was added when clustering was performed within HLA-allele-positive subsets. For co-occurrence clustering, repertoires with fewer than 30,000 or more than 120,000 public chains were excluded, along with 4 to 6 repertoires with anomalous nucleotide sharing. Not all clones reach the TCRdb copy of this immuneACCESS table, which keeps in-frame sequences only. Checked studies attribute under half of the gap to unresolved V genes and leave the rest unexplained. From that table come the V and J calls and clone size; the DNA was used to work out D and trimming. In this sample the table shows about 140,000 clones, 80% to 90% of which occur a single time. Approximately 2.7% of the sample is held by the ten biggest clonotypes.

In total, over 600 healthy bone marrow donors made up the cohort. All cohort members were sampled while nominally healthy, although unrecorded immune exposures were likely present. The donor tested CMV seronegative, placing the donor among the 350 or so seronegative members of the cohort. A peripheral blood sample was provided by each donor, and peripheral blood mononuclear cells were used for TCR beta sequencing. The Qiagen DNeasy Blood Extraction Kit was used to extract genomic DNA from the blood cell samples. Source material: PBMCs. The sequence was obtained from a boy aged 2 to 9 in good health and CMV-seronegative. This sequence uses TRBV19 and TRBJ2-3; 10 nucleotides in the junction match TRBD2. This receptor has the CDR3 CASNERGGLSDTQYF. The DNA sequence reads TGTGCCAGTAATGAGCGGGGGGGCCTCTCAGATACGCAGTATTTT.